The T cell receptor (beta chain) described here comes from a study of CD8+ T cells in alopecia areata. Study overall: The study gave treated patients oral tofacitinib at 5 to 10 mg twice daily. Severity was scored as percentage of affected scalp area in treated patients. The study's findings and limits: Among the top 100, expanded CD8+ clones, as well as scalp clonality, were significantly decreased by tofacitinib.

Trimming removed 1 base from V and 6 bases from J, with 9 bases in between. Germline assignment: CDR1 SGHNT and CDR2 YENEEA. The CDR3 consists of 13 residues. TCR sequencing used cDNA made by reverse transcription of extracted RNA. Data came from immunoSEQ multiplex PCR; TCRdb stores just in-frame clones and leaves some out. The data contain about 190,000 clones, less than 65% of them singletons. Turning to this clone: Its target is not known.

Treatment here: oral pan-JAK inhibitor, 5-10 mg twice daily. The sample in question was CD4+ T cells sorted from blood, obtained at week 24, from a patient treated with tofacitinib. This sequence was found in a human donor with alopecia areata. This chain connects TRBV11-3 to TRBJ1-1; no reliable D call. The CDR3 sequence is CASSLGISAEAFF. The CDR3 DNA sequence: TGTGCCAGCAGCTTAGGGATCAGCGCTGAAGCTTTCTTT.